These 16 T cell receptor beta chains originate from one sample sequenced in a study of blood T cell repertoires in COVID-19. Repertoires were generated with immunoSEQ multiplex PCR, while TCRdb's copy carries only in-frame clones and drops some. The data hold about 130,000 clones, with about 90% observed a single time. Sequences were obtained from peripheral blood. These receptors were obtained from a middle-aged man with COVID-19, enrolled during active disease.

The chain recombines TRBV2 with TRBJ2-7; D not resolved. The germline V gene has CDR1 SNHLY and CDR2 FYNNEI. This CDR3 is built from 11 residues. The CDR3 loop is CGSLNYYEQYF. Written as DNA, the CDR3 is TGTGGAAGCCTTAATTACTACGAGCAGTACTTC.

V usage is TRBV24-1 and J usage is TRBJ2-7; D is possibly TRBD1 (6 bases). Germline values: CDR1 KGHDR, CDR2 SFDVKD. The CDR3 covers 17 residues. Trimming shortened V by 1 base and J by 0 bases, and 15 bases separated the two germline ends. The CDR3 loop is CATSDLVGQPSSYEQYV. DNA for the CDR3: TGTGCCACCAGTGATTTAGTAGGACAGCCGAGCTCCTACGAGCAGTACGTC.

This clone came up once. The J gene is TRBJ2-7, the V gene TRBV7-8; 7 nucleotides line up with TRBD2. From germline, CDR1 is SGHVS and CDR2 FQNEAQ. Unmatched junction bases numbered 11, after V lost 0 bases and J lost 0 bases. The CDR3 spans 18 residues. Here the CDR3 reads CASSLALASGRASYEQYV. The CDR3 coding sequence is TGTGCCAGCAGCTTAGCGTTGGCTAGCGGACGTGCCTCCTACGAGCAGTACGTC.

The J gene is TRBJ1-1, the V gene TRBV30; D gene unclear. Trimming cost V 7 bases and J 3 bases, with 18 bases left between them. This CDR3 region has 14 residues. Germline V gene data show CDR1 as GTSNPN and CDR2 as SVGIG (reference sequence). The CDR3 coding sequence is TGTGCCTACCTAACGACCGGCGGGGACACTGAAGCTTTCTTT. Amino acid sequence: CAYLTTGGDTEAFF.

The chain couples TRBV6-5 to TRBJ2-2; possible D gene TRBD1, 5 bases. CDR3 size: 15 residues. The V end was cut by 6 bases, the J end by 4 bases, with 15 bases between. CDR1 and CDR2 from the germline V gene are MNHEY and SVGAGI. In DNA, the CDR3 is TGTGCCAGCAGGAGACAGACCAGAATCACCGGGGAGCTGTTTTTT. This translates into CASRRQTRITGELFF.

The CDR3 sequence is CASSRQGVNEQFF. As DNA, the CDR3 is TGTGCCAGCAGCAGACAGGGGGTAAATGAGCAGTTCTTC. V gene TRBV6-5 combines with J gene TRBJ2-1, with 9 bases identical to TRBD1. The V gene end was trimmed by 6 bases and the J gene end by 7 bases; junction bases not matched to a gene: 4. Germline V gene sequence: CDR1 MNHEY, CDR2 SVGAGI. This CDR3 spans 13 amino acids.

This chain's CDR3 is CASSTGGQPQHF. The CDR3 DNA reads TGTGCCAGCAGTACAGGGGGCCAGCCCCAGCATTTT. J is TRBJ1-5 and V is TRBV6-5; 9 bases match TRBD1. V lost 5 bases, J lost 7 bases, and 0 bases stayed unmatched. Germline CDR1 is MNHEY and CDR2 is SVGAGI. CDR3 length: 12 residues.

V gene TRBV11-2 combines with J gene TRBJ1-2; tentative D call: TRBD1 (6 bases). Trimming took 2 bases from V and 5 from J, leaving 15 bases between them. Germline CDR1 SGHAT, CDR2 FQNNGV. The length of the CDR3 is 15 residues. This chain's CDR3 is CASSLSGDKIYGYTF. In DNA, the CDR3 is TGTGCCAGCAGCTTAAGTGGGGACAAAATTTATGGCTACACCTTC.

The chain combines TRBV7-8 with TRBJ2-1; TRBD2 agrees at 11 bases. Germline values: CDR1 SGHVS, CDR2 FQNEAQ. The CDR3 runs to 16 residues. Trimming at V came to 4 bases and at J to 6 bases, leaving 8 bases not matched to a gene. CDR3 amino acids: CASSSPGSGRGNEQFF. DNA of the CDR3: TGTGCCAGCAGCTCCCCGGGTAGCGGGAGGGGCAATGAGCAGTTCTTC.

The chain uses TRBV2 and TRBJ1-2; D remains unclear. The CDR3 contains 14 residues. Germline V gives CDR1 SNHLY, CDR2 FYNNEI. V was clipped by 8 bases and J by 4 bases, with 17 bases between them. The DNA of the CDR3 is TGTGCCAGCTCTACGGGTCGCGAGGGCTATGGCTACACCTTC. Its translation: CASSTGREGYGYTF.

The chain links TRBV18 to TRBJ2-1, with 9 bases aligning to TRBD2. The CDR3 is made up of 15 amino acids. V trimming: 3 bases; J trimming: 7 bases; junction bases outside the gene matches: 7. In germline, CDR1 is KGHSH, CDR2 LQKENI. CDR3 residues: CASSPNSGSENEQFF. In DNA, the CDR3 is TGTGCCAGCTCACCTAATAGCGGGAGTGAAAATGAGCAGTTCTTC.

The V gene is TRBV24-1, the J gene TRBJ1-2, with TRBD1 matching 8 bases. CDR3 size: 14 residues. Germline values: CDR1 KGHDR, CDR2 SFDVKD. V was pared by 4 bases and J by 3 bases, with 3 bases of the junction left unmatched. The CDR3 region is CATSDPDRDYGYTF. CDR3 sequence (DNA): TGTGCCACCAGTGACCCGGACAGGGACTATGGCTACACCTTC.

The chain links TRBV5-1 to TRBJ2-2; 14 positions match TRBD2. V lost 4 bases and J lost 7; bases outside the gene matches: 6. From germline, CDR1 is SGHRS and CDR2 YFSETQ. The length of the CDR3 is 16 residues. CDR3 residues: CASSGGLAGAGGELFF. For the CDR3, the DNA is TGCGCCAGCAGCGGGGGACTAGCGGGAGCTGGCGGGGAGCTGTTTTTT. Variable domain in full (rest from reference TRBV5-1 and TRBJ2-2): KAGVTQTPRYLIKTRGQQVTLSCSPISGHRSVSWYQQTPGQGLQFLFEYFSETQRNKGNFPGRFSGRQFSNSRSEMNVSTLELGDSALYLCASSGGLAGAGGELFFGEGSRLTVL.

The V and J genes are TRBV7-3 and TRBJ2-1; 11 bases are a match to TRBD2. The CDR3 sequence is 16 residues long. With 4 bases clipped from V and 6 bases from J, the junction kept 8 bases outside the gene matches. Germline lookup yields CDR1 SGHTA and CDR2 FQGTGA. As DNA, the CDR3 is TGTGCCAGCAGCTCCTTAGCGGGAGGGCCCTCCAATGAGCAGTTCTTC. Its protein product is CASSSLAGGPSNEQFF.

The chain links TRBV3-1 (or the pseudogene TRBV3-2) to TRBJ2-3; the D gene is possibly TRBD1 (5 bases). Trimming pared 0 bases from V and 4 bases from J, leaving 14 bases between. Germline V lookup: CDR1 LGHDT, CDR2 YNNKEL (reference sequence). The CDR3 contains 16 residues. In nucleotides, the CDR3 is TGTGCCAGCAGCCAAGATGGGGCGAGTGGAGCAGATACGCAGTATTTT. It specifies CASSQDGASGADTQYF.

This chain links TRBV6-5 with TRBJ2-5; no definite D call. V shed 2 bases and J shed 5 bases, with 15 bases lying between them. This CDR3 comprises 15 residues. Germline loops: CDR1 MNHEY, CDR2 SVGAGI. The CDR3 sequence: CASSYLGTLWETQYF. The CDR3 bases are TGTGCCAGCAGTTACCTAGGCACCTTGTGGGAGACCCAGTACTTC.